One sample yielded the 32 T cell receptor beta chains listed below, sequenced in a study of shared clonotypes between healthy human individuals. Some clones are missing from TCRdb's copy, which holds only in-frame ones; the method was immunoSEQ multiplex PCR. In the table there are some 700,000 clones, about nine tenths of which are singletons. The sequencing input was memory CD8+ T cells from PBMCs. This sample's subset: CD45RO+ cells pooled with CCR7-negative TemRA cells. Receptors originate from a man aged 18 to 29 in good health. Some clones in this sample may be carry-over from other donors' samples.

V is TRBV30 and J is TRBJ2-1; 8 bases agree with TRBD1. Looked up from germline, CDR1 is GTSNPN and CDR2 is SVGIG (reference sequence). V trimming: 0 bases; J trimming: 9 bases; junction bases outside the gene matches: 1. There are 12 residues in the CDR3. CDR3 loop: CAWSVGQGEQFF. CDR3 nucleotides: TGTGCCTGGAGTGTCGGACAGGGTGAGCAGTTCTTC.

The chain has TRBV7-2 and TRBJ1-5, with a possible D match to TRBD1 (5 bases). Trimming pared 3 bases from V and 0 bases from J, leaving 9 bases between. This CDR3 is built from 15 residues. CDR1 SGHTA and CDR2 FQGNSA come from the germline V gene. The CDR3 here is CASSFWGPSNQPQHF. The DNA of the CDR3 is TGTGCCAGCAGCTTCTGGGGACCTAGCAATCAGCCCCAGCATTTT.

The chain recombines TRBV7-2 with TRBJ2-5; D not resolved. Between the trimmed V and J ends, which lost 1 base and 5 bases, there was a span of 8 bases. This CDR3 has 13 amino acids. Germline-derived CDR1 and CDR2 are SGHTA and FQGNSA. This chain's CDR3 is CASSLVPLETQYF. The CDR3 region has the DNA TGTGCCAGCAGCTTAGTTCCGTTGGAGACCCAGTACTTC. Variable domain in full (rest from reference TRBV7-2 and TRBJ2-5): GAGVSQSPSNKVTEKGKDVELRCDPISGHTALYWYRQSLGQGLEFLIYFQGNSAPDKSGLPSDRFSAERTGGSVSTLTIQRTQQEDSAVYLCASSLVPLETQYFGPGTRLLVL.

The CDR3 here is CASSLRGTSGISGTQYF. The CDR3 coding sequence is TGTGCCAGTAGTCTCCGAGGGACTAGCGGGATCAGTGGGACCCAGTACTTC. The chain has TRBV19 and TRBJ2-5; the match to TRBD2 covers 13 bases. The trim removed 5 bases at V and 7 bases at J, leaving 13 bases unmatched. The CDR3 is made up of 17 amino acids. Germline V gene lookup returns CDR1 LNHDA and CDR2 SQIVND (reference sequence).

The chain combines TRBV4-1 with TRBJ2-3, with D possibly matching TRBD1 (6 bases). V was pared by 6 bases and J by 6 bases, with 16 bases between. Germline-derived CDR1 and CDR2 are MGHRA and YSYEKL. The CDR3 has 14 residues. The CDR3 spells CASRLLGTRDTQYF. Here the CDR3 DNA reads TGCGCCAGCAGACTACTCGGGACACGCGATACGCAGTATTTT.

The gene calls are TRBV19 and TRBJ2-3; D is unresolved. The CDR3 has 14 residues. Germline V gene lookup returns CDR1 LNHDA and CDR2 SQIVND (reference sequence). V lost 1 base to trimming and J lost 0 bases, with 5 bases between them. CDR3 coding DNA: TGTGCCAGTAGTATAGTTGGTAGCACAGATACGCAGTATTTT. Protein sequence: CASSIVGSTDTQYF.

The chain links TRBV6-5 to TRBJ2-7, with 9 bases identical to TRBD1. Germline CDR1 and CDR2: MNHEY and SVGAGI. Trimming at V came to 4 bases and at J to 5 bases, leaving 6 bases not matched to a gene. CDR3 length: 14 amino acids. As DNA, the CDR3 is TGTGCCAGCAGTTCGGGCGACAGGGGGGACGAGCAGTACTTC. It yields the protein CASSSGDRGDEQYF.

This chain joins TRBV4-1 and TRBJ1-4; D uncertain. The germline V gene encodes CDR1 MGHRA and CDR2 YSYEKL. V lost 1 base and J lost 0, with 3 bases in between. This CDR3 comprises 14 residues. CDR3 bases: TGCGCCAGCAGCCAAGTGACAACTAATGAAAAACTGTTTTTT. Its protein product is CASSQVTTNEKLFF.

The J gene is TRBJ2-5, the V gene TRBV7-7; TRBD2 matches 9 bases. The CDR3 length is 14 residues. CDR1 and CDR2 (germline): SSHAT, FNYEAQ (reference sequence). After removal of 5 bases from V and 3 bases from J, the junction contained 4 bases not matched to a gene. The CDR3 DNA sequence: TGTGCCAGCAGCCCAGGGACTAGCAAAGAGACCCAGTACTTC. This encodes CASSPGTSKETQYF.

The chain employs TRBV18 and TRBJ2-7; 8 bases line up with TRBD2. The CDR3 runs 17 residues. Germline values: CDR1 KGHSH, CDR2 LQKENI. Unmatched junction bases numbered 12, after V lost 3 bases and J lost 2 bases. DNA for the CDR3: TGTGCCAGCTCACCGGACGGGTGGCGGGAGGAGACCTACGAGCAGTACTTC. Residues: CASSPDGWREETYEQYF. Full variable domain (remainder filled in from reference TRBV18 and TRBJ2-7): NAGVMQNPRHLVRRRGQEARLRCSPMKGHSHVYWYRQLPEEGLKFMVYLQKENIIDESGMPKERFSAEFPKEGPSILRIQQVVRGDSAAYFCASSPDGWREETYEQYFGPGTRLTVT.

This chain connects TRBV6-1 to TRBJ2-2; D remains ambiguous. The CDR3 extends over 14 amino acids. Trimming cost V 1 base and J 3 bases, with 6 bases left between them. CDR1 is MNHNS and CDR2 is SASEGT in the germline V gene. The CDR3 nucleotides are TGTGCCAGCAGTGAAGGCGGAGACACCGGGGAGCTGTTTTTT. It translates to CASSEGGDTGELFF.

The chain couples TRBV7-9 to TRBJ2-3, with D unresolved. The CDR3 has 16 amino acids. Germline CDR1 SEHNR, CDR2 FQNEAQ (reference sequence). V lost 0 bases and J 0 bases, leaving 10 bases between the germline ends. DNA for the CDR3: TGTGCCAGCAGCTTAGCCACAGCATTAAGCACAGATACGCAGTATTTT. Translated: CASSLATALSTDTQYF. The full variable domain, with the rest looked up from reference TRBV7-9 and TRBJ2-3, is DTGVSQNPRHKITKRGQNVTFRCDPISEHNRLYWYRQTLGQGPEFLTYFQNEAQLEKSRLLSDRFSAERPKGSFSTLEIQRTEQGDSAMYLCASSLATALSTDTQYFGPGTRLTVL.

The chain links TRBV27 to TRBJ2-1; TRBD2 agrees at 8 bases. Germline values: CDR1 MNHEY, CDR2 SMNVEV (reference sequence). With V trimmed by 0 bases and J by 8 bases, 9 bases remained unmatched. The CDR3 sequence is 16 residues long. CDR3 in DNA: TGTGCCAGCAGTTTATCGATGAGCGGGAGTTCGTATGAGCAGTTCTTC. It yields the protein CASSLSMSGSSYEQFF.

The rearrangement joins TRBV5-3 to TRBJ2-3, with D tentatively TRBD1 (5 bases). TRBV5-3 is an ORF; its function is uncertain. The CDR3 is 15 amino acids. The V end was cut by 6 bases, the J end by 0 bases, with 14 bases between. CDR3 protein: CARTFKGQSTDTQYF. The CDR3 DNA sequence: TGTGCCAGAACCTTTAAGGGGCAGAGCACAGATACGCAGTATTTT.

The genes are TRBV4-2 and TRBJ2-2; D uncertain. The germline V gene has CDR1 LGHNA and CDR2 YNFKEQ. The CDR3 is made up of 14 amino acids. Deletions cut 3 bases from V and 2 bases from J, with 7 bases between. CDR3 DNA sequence: TGTGCCAGCAGCCAGTCTATCAACACCGGGGAGCTGTTTTTT. Translated: CASSQSINTGELFF.

The chain carries TRBV6-5 and TRBJ1-4, with a weak D call TRBD1 (6 bases). Germline V lookup: CDR1 MNHEY, CDR2 SVGAGI. CDR3 size: 14 residues. V was trimmed by 8 bases and J by 8 bases, leaving 18 bases between them. DNA for the CDR3: TGTGCCAGCTCTGGGGGCCTTAGGGAGGAAAAACTGTTTTTT. Its protein product is CASSGGLREEKLFF.

The chain recombines TRBV19 with TRBJ1-1, with 12 bases that match TRBD1. Per germline, CDR1 LNHDA and CDR2 SQIVND (reference sequence). CDR3 length: 14 amino acids. V was pared by 5 bases and J by 6 bases, with 4 bases of the junction left unmatched. CDR3 sequence reads: CASSPWDRGPEAFF. The CDR3 region has the DNA TGTGCCAGTAGTCCATGGGACAGGGGGCCTGAAGCTTTCTTT.

This chain joins TRBV11-2 and TRBJ2-7; the match to TRBD2 covers 9 bases. Trimming took 1 base from V and 2 from J; bases not matched to a gene: 3. The CDR3 length is 15 residues. Germline values: CDR1 SGHAT, CDR2 FQNNGV. The CDR3 DNA reads TGTGCCAGCAGCTTAGGTAGCGGGAGCACCTACGAGCAGTACTTC. Translated, it gives CASSLGSGSTYEQYF. Looking up the rest from reference TRBV11-2 and TRBJ2-7 gives the full variable domain: EAGVAQSPRYKIIEKRQSVAFWCNPISGHATLYWYQQILGQGPKLLIQFQNNGVVDDSQLPKDRFSAERLKGVDSTLKIQPAKLEDSAVYLCASSLGSGSTYEQYFGPGTRLTVT.

The chain carries TRBV14 and TRBJ2-7; D ambiguous. The V gene lost 0 bases and the J gene lost 2 bases, with 5 bases spanning the gap. CDR1 is SGHDN, CDR2 FVKESK, per germline. The CDR3 has 13 residues. CDR3 protein: CASSQDPTYEQYF. CDR3 nucleotide sequence: TGTGCCAGCAGCCAAGACCCCACCTACGAGCAGTACTTC. Full variable domain (outside the CDR3, taken from reference TRBV14 and TRBJ2-7): EAGVTQFPSHSVIEKGQTVTLRCDPISGHDNLYWYRRVMGKEIKFLLHFVKESKQDESGMPNNRFLAERTGGTYSTLKVQPAELEDSGVYFCASSQDPTYEQYFGPGTRLTVT.

The J gene is TRBJ2-7, the V gene TRBV6-6; D is tentatively TRBD1 or TRBD2 (5 bases each). The V end was cut by 10 bases, the J end by 0 bases, with 10 bases between. This CDR3 contains 12 residues. The germline V gene has CDR1 MNHNY and CDR2 SVGAGI (reference sequence). CDR3 in amino acids: CATGTASYEQYF. CDR3 DNA: TGTGCCACTGGGACCGCCTCCTACGAGCAGTACTTC.

The CDR3 region has the DNA TGTGCCAGCAGGTTAGCGGGAGGCCCCGGGGAGCTGTTTTTT. Translation: CASRLAGGPGELFF. The chain recombines TRBV5-4 with TRBJ2-2; 10 bases line up with TRBD2. With V trimmed by 5 bases and J by 6 bases, 4 bases remained unmatched. CDR1 is SGHNT and CDR2 is YYREEE in the germline V gene (reference sequence). CDR3 length: 14 amino acids.

This chain joins TRBV27 and TRBJ2-6; 7 bases map to TRBD2. The V and J ends lost 8 bases and 0 bases, in that order; junction bases with no gene match: 13. This CDR3 has 18 residues. Germline V gives CDR1 MNHEY, CDR2 SMNVEV (reference sequence). In DNA form, the CDR3 reads TGTGCCAGCTTAGGCCCGAGAGCGGGGAACTCTGGGGCCAACGTCCTGACTTTC. This codes for CASLGPRAGNSGANVLTF. The variable domain in full, with the rest retrieved from reference TRBV27 and TRBJ2-6, is EAQVTQNPRYLITVTGKKLTVTCSQNMNHEYMSWYRQDPGLGLRQIYYSMNVEVTDKGDVPEGYKVSRKEKRNFPLILESPSPNQTSLYFCASLGPRAGNSGANVLTFGAGSRLTVL.

The V gene is TRBV5-8, the J gene TRBJ2-1; TRBD1 matches at 7 bases. CDR3 length equals 19 residues. V lost 0 bases to trimming and J lost 6 bases; unmatched junction nucleotides: 18. Germline assignment: CDR1 SGHTS and CDR2 YDEGEE. The CDR3 nucleotides are TGTGCCAGCAGCTTGGGTATCGGGACAGCGAGGAACCCGGGCAATGAGCAGTTCTTC. Protein product: CASSLGIGTARNPGNEQFF.

The rearrangement links TRBV7-9 to TRBJ2-5, with TRBD2 as a possible D gene (6 bases). Looked up from germline, CDR1 is SEHNR and CDR2 is FQNEAQ (reference sequence). The CDR3 totals 15 residues. Between the trimmed V and J ends, which lost 3 bases and 5 bases, there was a span of 16 bases. The CDR3 here is CASSFRRGKLETQYF. The CDR3 bases are TGTGCCAGCAGCTTCCGTCGGGGGAAGTTGGAGACCCAGTACTTC.

This chain connects TRBV21-1 to TRBJ1-1. TRBV21-1 is noted as a pseudogene. This CDR3 comprises 13 residues. CDR3: CASIPTTETEAFF. CDR3 DNA: TGTGCCAGCATCCCCACGACGGAAACTGAAGCTTTCTTT.

The J gene is TRBJ2-1, the V gene TRBV6-5; D not certain. Between the trimmed V and J ends, which lost 2 bases and 0 bases, there was a span of 5 bases. Germline-derived CDR1 and CDR2 are MNHEY and SVGAGI. The CDR3 has 14 residues. CDR3 nucleotide sequence: TGTGCCAGCAGTTACGGAATCTCCTACAATGAGCAGTTCTTC. The encoded protein is CASSYGISYNEQFF.

The chain couples TRBV7-9 to TRBJ2-7; 8 bases are shared with TRBD1. The length of the CDR3 is 14 residues. J was trimmed by 3 bases and V by 5 bases; bases with no gene match: 6. Germline V gives CDR1 SEHNR, CDR2 FQNEAQ (reference sequence). DNA for the CDR3: TGTGCCAGCAGCGGACAGGGTAAGAACTACGAGCAGTACTTC. It specifies CASSGQGKNYEQYF. The variable domain in full, completed from reference TRBV7-9 and TRBJ2-7, reads DTGVSQNPRHKITKRGQNVTFRCDPISEHNRLYWYRQTLGQGPEFLTYFQNEAQLEKSRLLSDRFSAERPKGSFSTLEIQRTEQGDSAMYLCASSGQGKNYEQYFGPGTRLTVT.

The chain's CDR3 is CASSRGRGIGELFF. CDR3 DNA: TGTGCCAGCAGCCGCGGACGGGGGATTGGCGAACTGTTTTTT. The J gene is TRBJ1-4, the V gene TRBV4-2; D might be TRBD1 (5 bases). Trimming cost V 4 bases and J 12 bases, with 18 bases left between them. CDR1 is LGHNA, CDR2 YNFKEQ, per germline. The CDR3 runs to 14 residues.

J is TRBJ1-5 and V is TRBV7-8; TRBD1 matches 7 bases. The ends lost 5 bases at V and 4 bases at J; junction bases unmatched: 5. Germline-derived CDR1 and CDR2 are SGHVS and FQNEAQ. The CDR3 consists of 14 residues. Here the CDR3 DNA reads TGTGCCAGCAGCGAGGGACAGAGTAATCAGCCCCAGCATTTT. It yields the protein CASSEGQSNQPQHF.

The chain is built from TRBV7-9 and TRBJ2-2, with TRBD2 matching over 7 bases. Per the germline V gene, CDR1 is SEHNR and CDR2 is FQNEAQ (reference sequence). CDR3 length equals 15 residues. The V segment lost 7 bases and the J segment 0 bases; nucleotides outside the gene matches: 5. DNA of the CDR3: TGTGCCAGCAAAGGGAGGGAAGCGAACACCGGGGAGCTGTTTTTT. Amino acid sequence: CASKGREANTGELFF.

The chain carries TRBV19 and TRBJ2-1; 10 bases are shared with TRBD2. Germline trimming cut 2 bases from V and 7 bases from J; bases unmatched to any gene: 11. From germline, CDR1 is LNHDA and CDR2 SQIVND (reference sequence). The CDR3 loop spans 17 amino acids. The CDR3 sequence: CASSISSRLAGVNEQFF. CDR3 sequence (DNA): TGTGCCAGTAGTATAAGCTCCAGGCTAGCGGGAGTGAATGAGCAGTTCTTC. The variable domain in full, with the rest retrieved from reference TRBV19 and TRBJ2-1, is DGGITQSPKYLFRKEGQNVTLSCEQNLNHDAMYWYRQDPGQGLRLIYYSQIVNDFQKGDIAEGYSVSREKKESFPLTVTSAQKNPTAFYLCASSISSRLAGVNEQFFGPGTRLTVL.

The CDR3 region is CASSLGSVTSTYEQYF. The CDR3 DNA reads as TGCGCCAGCAGCTTGGGGTCGGTTACTAGCACCTACGAGCAGTACTTC. The rearrangement links TRBV5-1 to TRBJ2-7; maybe TRBD2 (6 bases). Germline V gene lookup returns CDR1 SGHRS and CDR2 YFSETQ. V lost 0 bases and J 2 bases, leaving 15 bases between the germline ends. This CDR3 has 16 residues.